The present T cell receptor (beta chain) was sequenced within a study of metastatic and nonmetastatic thyroid tumors. Study background: From malignant and benign thyroid patients, repertoires in blood and in tumor or nodule tissue were compared.

Prior to thyroid surgery, none of the patients had received any treatment. TCRdb reprocessed the PCR reads via MiXCR. The data hold about 43,000 clones, with over 9.5% observed a single time. The sample holds many counts of this clone. The CDR3 covers 10 residues. Germline CDR1 GTSNPN, CDR2 SVGIG (reference sequence). The ends were cut back, 5 bases at V and 10 bases at J, with 9 bases in the middle. This sequence joins TRBV30 and TRBJ2-1; D might be TRBD2 (6 bases). This TCR came from a female donor with papillary thyroid cancer or a benign thyroid nodule (not recorded which). Some clones in this sample may be carry-over from other donors' samples. Sequencing was carried out using blood. Written as DNA, the CDR3 is TGTGCCTGGGGGGGGACGGAGCAGTTCTTC. This codes for CAWGGTEQFF.